One and the same sample provided the 7 T cell receptor beta chains below, sequenced in a study of T cells in Graves' hyperthyroidism and ophthalmopathy. RNA transcripts provided the source from which TCR beta CDR3 regions were amplified. The HTBI primer set drove a first-round RT-PCR of the TCR CDR3. TCRdb reanalysed the multiplex PCR reads using MiXCR and keeps one entry per CDR3 protein. The table has some 490,000 distinct CDR3 sequences, 15% to 20% seen once. Input material: blood. Receptors originate from a woman aged 25-40 years with Graves' ophthalmopathy.

This clonotype has a count of ten or more. The V call is TRBV12-3 or TRBV12-4, the J call TRBJ2-2, with D perhaps TRBD1 (6 bases). The CDR3 consists of 15 residues. Trimming took off 6 bases at V and 4 bases at J, with 15 bases between the two ends. The CDR3 reads CASSRKTGPTGELFF. As DNA, the CDR3 is TGTGCCAGCAGCCGGAAGACAGGACCCACCGGGGAGCTGTTTTTT.

This clonotype has just a few counts. The rearrangement joins TRBV11-2 to TRBJ2-4, with TRBD1 identical over 9 bases. The CDR3 sequence is 17 residues long. V lost 0 bases to trimming and J lost 3 bases; unmatched junction nucleotides: 6. Germline CDR1 reads SGHAT; CDR2 reads FQNNGV. The CDR3 DNA reads TGTGCCAGCAGCTTAGACTCGGGACAGGGTGGCAAAAACATTCAGTACTTC. Encoded protein: CASSLDSGQGGKNIQYF.

This clonotype was found many times. This chain links TRBV30 with TRBJ1-5, with a weak D call TRBD1 (5 bases). From germline, CDR1 is GTSNPN and CDR2 SVGIG (reference sequence). V was cut by 4 bases and J by 5 bases, with 15 bases left in between. This CDR3 is 14 amino acids long. CDR3 DNA sequence: TGTGCCTGGACACCAAAAGGGGATTATCAGCCCCAGCATTTT. Translation gives CAWTPKGDYQPQHF.

This clonotype was observed many times. The J gene is TRBJ2-7, the V gene TRBV20-1; TRBD1 matches 7 bases. Germline CDR1 is DFQATT and CDR2 is SNEGSKA (reference sequence). The CDR3 loop spans 14 amino acids. V gave up 8 bases and J gave up 5 bases; unmatched junction bases: 15. CDR3 DNA sequence: TGCAGTTCGGGGACAGAGGGCATGCCGCACGAGCAGTACTTC. Translated, it gives CSSGTEGMPHEQYF.

The chain uses TRBV28 and TRBJ1-5; 9 bases are a match to TRBD1. In germline, CDR1 is MDHEN, CDR2 SYDVKM. Trimming cost V 3 bases and J 6 bases; bases outside gene matches: 12. CDR3 length: 17 amino acids. In DNA form, the CDR3 reads TGTGCCAGCAGTTTCTCGGGAGGGACAGGGTCTTTTCAGCCCCAGCATTTT. This codes for CASSFSGGTGSFQPQHF.

The sample holds many counts of this clonotype. V is TRBV27 and J is TRBJ2-7, with 8 nucleotides matching TRBD2. CDR3 length: 16 residues. The ends lost 2 bases at V and 3 bases at J; junction bases unmatched: 9. The germline gives CDR1 MNHEY, CDR2 SMNVEV (reference sequence). The CDR3 nucleotides are TGTGCCAGCAGTTTAACCGGGGGACTAGTGGACTACGAGCAGTACTTC. Translating it yields CASSLTGGLVDYEQYF.

This clonotype was observed a handful of times. The rearrangement links TRBV6-1 to TRBJ2-1, with D possibly TRBD2 on 5 matching bases. Germline CDR1 and CDR2: MNHNS and SASEGT. The length of the CDR3 is 12 residues. Trimming shortened V by 8 bases and J by 6 bases, and 11 bases separated the two germline ends. The CDR3 sequence: CASHTRPNEQFF. CDR3 bases: TGTGCCAGCCACACTAGACCCAATGAGCAGTTCTTC.